The 2 T cell receptor beta chains reported below all come from one sample, sequenced in a study of T cell clonality in common variable immunodeficiency. The study's findings and limits: In common variable immunodeficiency, TCR beta chains reportedly carried fewer deletions and N-nucleotide insertions.

What these receptors recognize is not known. The repertoire was sequenced with immunoSEQ multiplex PCR; TCRdb's copy has only in-frame clones and lacks some. The sample counts tens of thousands of clones, none seen once; the ten largest own approximately 31%. The sequenced sample consisted of peripheral blood mononuclear cells. The source of these receptors is a human donor with common variable immunodeficiency.

This clone was counted ten times or more. The missing CDR3 end, 3 residues past where the read stops, is filled in from the germline J gene. This sequence joins TRBV7-9 and TRBJ2-3, with unresolved D. Germline CDR1 reads SEHNR; CDR2 reads FQNEAQ (reference sequence). V shed 5 bases and J shed 2 bases, with 5 bases lying between them. This CDR3 region has 12 residues. Partial CDR3 DNA: TGTGCCAGCAGCGCCTACACAGATACG. It encodes CASSAYTDT. The whole CDR3 region reads CASSAYTDTQYF.

A word on this clone: Read coverage stops 3 residues before the CDR3 terminus; the germline J gene supplies the remainder. The chain employs TRBV7-7 and TRBJ2-1, with 8 bases fitting TRBD1. The CDR3 runs to 13 residues. The V gene end was trimmed by 5 bases and the J gene end by 6 bases; junction bases not matched to a gene: 3. Germline V CDR1 and CDR2: SSHAT, FNYEAQ (reference sequence). CDR3 DNA (partial): TGTGCCAGCAGCCGACAGGGGCGCAATGAG. Protein: CASSRQGRNE. The CDR3 in its entirety is CASSRQGRNEQFF.